What follows are 13 T cell receptor beta chains derived from one specimen sequenced in a study of Ad26.COV2.S vaccination and SARS-CoV-2 variants. Treatment indicated: approximately 18 received Ad26.COV2.S at low or high dose, single or two shots; 5 received placebo; per-sample allocation not given. After the first vaccine or placebo injection, samples were drawn on day 63. TCRdb's table, derived via immunoSEQ multiplex PCR, lists solely in-frame clones and lacks some. Of about 480,000 clones listed, roughly 85% are singletons. The source was peripheral blood, collected in a trial of Ad26.COV2.S vaccine versus placebo. These receptors came from a person between 18 and 60 years old who received the Ad26.COV2.S COVID-19 vaccine or a placebo.

The CDR3 DNA reads as TGTGCCAGCAGCCCGGACAACTATGGCTACACCTTC. It yields the protein CASSPDNYGYTF. The rearrangement uses TRBV11-2 and TRBJ1-2; D is ambiguous. Germline V gene data show CDR1 as SGHAT and CDR2 as FQNNGV. CDR3 length: 12 residues. The V gene lost 5 bases and the J gene lost 2 bases, with 6 bases spanning the gap.

By sample fraction, this clone is medium-sized. The V and J genes are TRBV16 and TRBJ1-6, with a weak D call TRBD1 (6 bases). The germline CDR1 and CDR2 sequences are KGHSY and FQNENV. The germline V and J ends were trimmed by 4 bases and 9 bases, with 13 bases remaining between them. The CDR3 loop spans 14 amino acids. The CDR3 sequence: CASSPSQGPSPLHF. The DNA for the CDR3 is TGTGCCAGCAGCCCTTCACAGGGCCCTTCACCCCTCCACTTT.

This chain uses TRBV15 with TRBJ2-1; 11 nucleotides agree with TRBD2. The junction had 4 bases not matched to a gene; V was cut back by 2 bases and J by 1 base. The germline gives CDR1 LNHNV, CDR2 YYDKDF (reference sequence). The CDR3 has 17 residues. The CDR3 DNA sequence: TGTGCCACCAGCAGATTTACTAGCGGGAGTTCCTACAATGAGCAGTTCTTC. This codes for CATSRFTSGSSYNEQFF.

As regards this clone: Other DNA sequences in this sample translate to the same CDR3. V is TRBV28 and J is TRBJ2-2; D is perhaps TRBD2 (6 bases). V shed 4 bases and J shed 5 bases, with 14 bases lying between them. There are 15 residues in the CDR3. Looked up from germline, CDR1 is MDHEN and CDR2 is SYDVKM. In DNA form, the CDR3 reads TGTGCCAGCAGTTCTTCCGGGAGAAGGACCGGGGAGCTGTTTTTT. Its protein product is CASSSSGRRTGELFF.

Comment on this clone: Since a much larger clone is just one base distant, this may be a read error. The rearrangement links TRBV5-6 to TRBJ2-5; D is unresolved. This CDR3 comprises 11 residues. The V end was cut by 0 bases, the J end by 3 bases, with 0 bases between. Looked up from germline, CDR1 is SGHDT and CDR2 is YYEEEE. The CDR3 coding sequence is TGTGCCAGCAGCTTGGAAGAGACCCAGTACTTC. This codes for CASSLEETQYF.

V gene TRBV27 combines with J gene TRBJ1-2; D gene unclear. V was cut by 1 base and J by 4 bases, with 19 bases left in between. The CDR3 spans 17 residues. Germline lookup yields CDR1 MNHEY and CDR2 SMNVEV (reference sequence). The chain's CDR3 is CASSLFGRSHHFYGYTF. The DNA for the CDR3 is TGTGCCAGCAGTTTATTCGGCCGAAGTCACCATTTCTATGGCTACACCTTC.

The chain uses TRBV30 and TRBJ2-1; 8 bases map to TRBD2. Trimming took 0 bases from V and 16 from J; bases not matched to a gene: 11. CDR3 length: 13 amino acids. CDR1 GTSNPN and CDR2 SVGIG come from the germline V gene (reference sequence). CDR3 nucleotide sequence: TGTGCCTGGAGTGTACGAGGCGGGAGGTCCGCTTTCTTC. This codes for CAWSVRGGRSAFF.

V gene TRBV10-3 combines with J gene TRBJ1-1; D not certain. V lost 4 bases and J lost 1, with 10 bases in between. This CDR3 has 14 residues. Germline V gene lookup returns CDR1 ENHRY and CDR2 SYGVKD. The DNA for the CDR3 is TGTGCCATCAGTGGCGCCGGGAAGAACACTGAAGCTTTCTTT. This codes for CAISGAGKNTEAFF.

This clone has more than one count but fewer than ten. The chain combines TRBV30 with TRBJ1-2, with D perhaps matching TRBD1 (5 bases). The V gene lost 7 bases and the J gene lost 2 bases, with 17 bases spanning the gap. Germline values: CDR1 GTSNPN, CDR2 SVGIG (reference sequence). This CDR3 region has 14 residues. The CDR3 nucleotides are TGTGCCTTCCTCCGGGAAAGGGGAAACTATGGCTACACCTTC. Translated, it gives CAFLRERGNYGYTF.

Points on this clone: The sample contains more than one DNA sequence encoding this CDR3. This chain links TRBV5-1 with TRBJ1-3; D is unclear. Germline CDR1 and CDR2: SGHRS and YFSETQ. V shed 2 bases and J shed 4 bases, with 7 bases lying between them. This CDR3 comprises 13 residues. This chain's CDR3 is CASSLGGGNTIYF. In DNA form, the CDR3 reads TGCGCCAGCAGCTTAGGCGGGGGAAACACCATATATTTT. The full variable domain, with the rest looked up from reference TRBV5-1 and TRBJ1-3, is KAGVTQTPRYLIKTRGQQVTLSCSPISGHRSVSWYQQTPGQGLQFLFEYFSETQRNKGNFPGRFSGRQFSNSRSEMNVSTLELGDSALYLCASSLGGGNTIYFGEGSWLTVV.

This clone was seen only once. The chain joins TRBV27 to TRBJ1-4; TRBD1 agrees at 7 bases. This CDR3 comprises 15 residues. V dropped 6 bases and J dropped 8; count of bases not matched to a gene: 12. The germline V gene has CDR1 MNHEY and CDR2 SMNVEV (reference sequence). This CDR3 is CASSGRQGPTEKLFF. The CDR3 coding sequence is TGTGCCAGCAGCGGCAGACAGGGTCCGACGGAAAAACTGTTTTTT.

The chain carries TRBV7-3 and TRBJ2-7; D remains ambiguous. CDR1 is SGHTA, CDR2 FQGTGA, per germline. This CDR3 region has 13 residues. Trimming took 5 bases from V and 7 from J, leaving 15 bases between them. The CDR3 nucleotides read TGTGCCAGCAGCCTTTCTTGGGGATTGGAGCAGTACTTC. Protein product: CASSLSWGLEQYF.

The rearrangement links TRBV19 to TRBJ2-2, with TRBD2 matching over 10 bases. CDR3 length: 15 amino acids. The trim removed 7 bases at V and 3 bases at J, leaving 5 bases unmatched. Germline V lookup: CDR1 LNHDA, CDR2 SQIVND (reference sequence). CDR3 amino acids: CASTRLAGDTGELFF. The CDR3 DNA sequence: TGTGCCAGTACGCGTCTAGCGGGGGACACCGGGGAGCTGTTTTTT.